The 32 T cell receptor beta chains below were found in one sample sequenced in a study of blood T cell repertoires in COVID-19. Sequencing used immunoSEQ multiplex PCR; TCRdb keeps in-frame clones, though not all of them. The table has a few hundred thousand clones, approximately 86% seen once. The specimen sequenced was peripheral blood. These receptors all stem from a woman in her 70s with COVID-19, enrolled during active disease.

This sequence joins TRBV6-5 and TRBJ2-7; 8 nucleotides align to TRBD1. V shed 8 bases and J 2 bases; nucleotides not matched to a gene: 8. CDR1 is MNHEY and CDR2 is SVGAGI in the germline V gene. The CDR3 sequence is 14 residues long. CDR3 loop: CASGYGQGTYEQYF. The CDR3 bases are TGTGCCAGCGGCTATGGACAGGGAACCTACGAGCAGTACTTC.

The chain carries TRBV19 and TRBJ1-2; 9 positions agree with TRBD1. Trimming at V came to 3 bases and at J to 4 bases, leaving 6 bases not matched to a gene. CDR1 LNHDA and CDR2 SQIVND come from the germline V gene (reference sequence). The CDR3 length is 15 residues. CDR3 in amino acids: CASSITGGAGYGYTF. In DNA, the CDR3 is TGTGCCAGTAGTATTACAGGGGGCGCGGGCTATGGCTACACCTTC. The entire variable domain, with the rest obtained from reference TRBV19 and TRBJ1-2, is as follows: DGGITQSPKYLFRKEGQNVTLSCEQNLNHDAMYWYRQDPGQGLRLIYYSQIVNDFQKGDIAEGYSVSREKKESFPLTVTSAQKNPTAFYLCASSITGGAGYGYTFGSGTRLTVV.

The rearrangement uses TRBV7-9 and TRBJ2-6; D perhaps matches TRBD2 (5 bases). Trimming cost V 11 bases and J 2 bases, with 10 bases left between them. This CDR3 region has 13 residues. Germline V CDR1 and CDR2: SEHNR, FQNEAQ (reference sequence). The CDR3 sequence: CAGGGAGANVLTF. The CDR3 bases are TGTGCCGGCGGAGGCGCTGGGGCCAACGTCCTGACTTTC.

The J gene is TRBJ1-6, the V gene TRBV7-9; 7 bases are a match to TRBD1. Germline V gene data show CDR1 as SEHNR and CDR2 as FQNEAQ (reference sequence). The V gene end was trimmed by 4 bases and the J gene end by 7 bases; junction bases not matched to a gene: 7. This CDR3 region has 15 residues. The CDR3 DNA follows: TGTGCCAGCAGCTGGACCGGGACAGACAATTCACCCCTCCACTTT. It codes for CASSWTGTDNSPLHF.

The chain combines TRBV24-1 with TRBJ1-5; D is ambiguous. Per germline, CDR1 KGHDR and CDR2 SFDVKD. This CDR3 has 12 amino acids. Trimming shortened V by 3 bases and J by 16 bases, and 15 bases separated the two germline ends. CDR3 in amino acids: CATSDPGLQVHF. The DNA for the CDR3 is TGTGCCACCAGTGATCCCGGACTGCAAGTTCATTTT.

This clone was observed a single time. V and J are TRBV5-1 and TRBJ2-2; D gene uncertain. V lost 3 bases to trimming and J lost 0 bases, with 9 bases between them. The CDR3 has 15 residues. Germline lookup yields CDR1 SGHRS and CDR2 YFSETQ. The CDR3 DNA sequence: TGCGCCAGCAGCTCAGGCTCAACGAACACCGGGGAGCTGTTTTTT. The encoded protein is CASSSGSTNTGELFF.

The chain recombines TRBV28 with TRBJ1-2, with TRBD1 identical over 10 bases. Germline CDR1 is MDHEN and CDR2 is SYDVKM. V shed 4 bases, J shed 7 bases, and the junction held 3 bases outside the gene matches. CDR3 length: 13 residues. The CDR3 region is CASSSTGGGGYTF. CDR3 nucleotides: TGTGCCAGCAGTTCGACAGGGGGCGGTGGCTACACCTTC.

The genes are TRBV24-1 and TRBJ1-2, with D tentatively TRBD1 (6 bases). CDR3 length: 13 amino acids. CDR1 and CDR2 from the germline V gene are KGHDR and SFDVKD. Trimming removed 1 base at V and 11 bases at J, with 13 bases between. CDR3 bases: TGTGCCACCAGTGATTTTAACCAGGGGAGATACACCTTC. This translates into CATSDFNQGRYTF.

In regard to this clone: This sample includes further DNA sequences coding for the same CDR3. This chain connects TRBV5-1 to TRBJ2-7; 8 positions agree with TRBD2. CDR3 size: 15 residues. J was trimmed by 3 bases and V by 0 bases; bases with no gene match: 5. Germline assignment: CDR1 SGHRS and CDR2 YFSETQ. The CDR3 reads CASSLEAGAFYEQYF. CDR3 DNA: TGCGCCAGCAGCTTGGAAGCGGGGGCTTTCTACGAGCAGTACTTC. The full variable domain, completed using reference TRBV5-1 and TRBJ2-7, is KAGVTQTPRYLIKTRGQQVTLSCSPISGHRSVSWYQQTPGQGLQFLFEYFSETQRNKGNFPGRFSGRQFSNSRSEMNVSTLELGDSALYLCASSLEAGAFYEQYFGPGTRLTVT.

This CDR3 is CASSSGGDTQYF. CDR3 coding DNA: TGTGCCAGCAGCTCGGGGGGGGATACGCAGTATTTT. The chain recombines TRBV12-3 or TRBV12-4 with TRBJ2-3; 8 positions match TRBD2. There are 12 residues in the CDR3. The V and J ends lost 6 bases and 6 bases, in that order; junction bases with no gene match: 2.

The chain joins TRBV19 to TRBJ1-5, with TRBD1 as a possible D gene (6 bases). The CDR3 is 14 amino acids. Trimming stripped 6 bases from V and 4 bases from J, with 13 bases between. The germline gives CDR1 LNHDA, CDR2 SQIVND (reference sequence). The CDR3 sequence is CASSADRLNQPQHF. CDR3 DNA: TGTGCCAGTAGCGCGGACAGACTTAATCAGCCCCAGCATTTT.

The chain is built from TRBV18 and TRBJ2-1, with 10 bases fitting TRBD2. The junction had 6 bases not matched to a gene; V was cut back by 3 bases and J by 7 bases. Germline CDR1 reads KGHSH; CDR2 reads LQKENI. This CDR3 is 15 amino acids long. CDR3 residues: CASSPGLAGENEQFF. The CDR3 nucleotides read TGTGCCAGCTCACCGGGGCTAGCGGGGGAAAATGAGCAGTTCTTC.

The chain couples TRBV6-6 to TRBJ2-6; no firm D call. Looked up from germline, CDR1 is MNHNY and CDR2 is SVGAGI (reference sequence). The CDR3 sequence is 13 residues long. V was shortened by 7 bases and J by 2 bases, with 6 bases between the two germline ends. The CDR3 spells CASNPAGANVLTF. The CDR3 bases are TGTGCCAGCAACCCGGCTGGGGCCAACGTCCTGACTTTC.

The chain joins TRBV6-4 to TRBJ2-5; no definite D call. This CDR3 spans 14 amino acids. Germline values: CDR1 MRHNA, CDR2 SNTAGT. Trimming removed 3 bases at V and 4 bases at J, with 12 bases between. For the CDR3, the DNA is TGTGCCAGCAGTGAGAAGTCGGGTTTAGAGACCCAGTACTTC. Its translation is CASSEKSGLETQYF.

This clone was recorded a few times. This chain joins TRBV10-1 and TRBJ2-1; 10 bases are shared with TRBD2. V lost 6 bases to trimming and J lost 8 bases; unmatched junction nucleotides: 7. The CDR3 consists of 14 residues. CDR1 is WNHNN and CDR2 is SYGVQD in the germline V gene (reference sequence). CDR3 region: CASSVAGGRDEQFF. For the CDR3, the DNA is TGCGCCAGCAGCGTAGCGGGGGGCCGGGATGAGCAGTTCTTC.

The gene calls are TRBV7-9 and TRBJ2-7; D is unclear. The CDR3 spans 14 residues. The germline gives CDR1 SEHNR, CDR2 FQNEAQ (reference sequence). V was trimmed by 2 bases and J by 3 bases, leaving 11 bases between them. The CDR3 here is CASSLHGSSYEQYF. For the CDR3, the DNA is TGTGCCAGCAGCTTACATGGTTCGAGCTACGAGCAGTACTTC. Drawing the rest from reference TRBV7-9 and TRBJ2-7, the complete variable domain is DTGVSQNPRHKITKRGQNVTFRCDPISEHNRLYWYRQTLGQGPEFLTYFQNEAQLEKSRLLSDRFSAERPKGSFSTLEIQRTEQGDSAMYLCASSLHGSSYEQYFGPGTRLTVT.

The V and J genes are TRBV9 and TRBJ2-2, with D possibly TRBD2 on 6 matching bases. Per the germline V gene, CDR1 is SGDLS and CDR2 is YYNGEE. The CDR3 spans 18 residues. The V and J ends lost 4 bases and 0 bases respectively, with 19 bases between them. CDR3 region: CASSPYKWEAANTGELFF. CDR3 nucleotides: TGTGCCAGCAGCCCATACAAGTGGGAGGCAGCGAACACCGGGGAGCTGTTTTTT.

The chain couples TRBV29-1 to TRBJ1-2; the D gene is possibly TRBD1 (6 bases). Germline V lookup: CDR1 SQVTM, CDR2 ANQGSEA. This CDR3 has 14 amino acids. Trimming cost V 7 bases and J 2 bases, with 17 bases left between them. The CDR3 region is CSAGVQGANYGYTF. Written as DNA, the CDR3 is TGCAGCGCCGGCGTACAGGGAGCCAACTATGGCTACACCTTC.

J is TRBJ2-3 and V is TRBV12-5, with D perhaps TRBD2 (5 bases). Germline lookup yields CDR1 LGHNT and CDR2 FRNRAP. The CDR3 runs to 17 residues. V was shortened by 0 bases and J by 4 bases, with 17 bases between the two germline ends. The CDR3 DNA sequence: TGTGCTAGTGGTTTGGTAGGGTTTCTCGGGGTCCCAGATACGCAGTATTTT. It translates to CASGLVGFLGVPDTQYF.

The chain joins TRBV24-1 to TRBJ2-5; D remains unclear. V lost 4 bases and J lost 5, with 10 bases in between. The CDR3 is 13 residues long. The V gene's germline CDR1 is KGHDR and CDR2 SFDVKD. DNA for the CDR3: TGTGCCACCAGTGAAGCCTCAACGGAGACCCAGTACTTC. Translated: CATSEASTETQYF.

J is TRBJ1-6 and V is TRBV7-9, with 11 bases lining up with TRBD1. J gave up 8 bases and V 5 bases, and 8 bases lay outside the gene matches. CDR1 and CDR2 (germline): SEHNR, FQNEAQ (reference sequence). This CDR3 has 16 amino acids. The CDR3 region has the DNA TGTGCCAGCAGCCCTCAAGGACAGGGGGCGGATTCACCCCTCCACTTT. Translation: CASSPQGQGADSPLHF.

This chain uses TRBV5-1 with TRBJ2-3, with a possible D match to TRBD1 (5 bases). The CDR3 has 15 amino acids. Trimming cost V 4 bases and J 0 bases, with 12 bases left between them. Per germline, CDR1 SGHRS and CDR2 YFSETQ. CDR3 DNA sequence: TGCGCCAGCAGCGCGGACACCTCTAGCACAGATACGCAGTATTTT. Translated: CASSADTSSTDTQYF.

The chain links TRBV3-1 (or the pseudogene TRBV3-2) to TRBJ2-5; TRBD2 matches 11 bases. The CDR3 covers 17 residues. Per the germline V gene, CDR1 is LGHDT and CDR2 is YNNKEL (reference sequence). Trimming removed 5 bases from V and 3 bases from J; junction bases left unmatched: 11. In nucleotides, the CDR3 is TGTGCCAGCAGCAGCCGTGTCCTAGCGGGGGGAAAAGAGACCCAGTACTTC. Residues: CASSSRVLAGGKETQYF.

This CDR3 is CASSQDSGTGNHEQFF. In DNA form, the CDR3 reads TGCGCCAGCAGCCAAGACTCGGGGACAGGGAACCATGAGCAGTTCTTC. V gene TRBV4-1 combines with J gene TRBJ2-1, with TRBD1 identical over 9 bases. Germline loops: CDR1 MGHRA, CDR2 YSYEKL. This CDR3 is built from 16 residues. The junction had 8 bases not matched to a gene; V was cut back by 0 bases and J by 8 bases.

The chain couples TRBV12-3 or TRBV12-4 to TRBJ1-2; D remains unclear. Trimming took 7 bases from V and 3 from J, leaving 6 bases between them. The CDR3 extends over 11 amino acids. The CDR3 loop reads CASIVDYGYTF. CDR3 DNA sequence: TGTGCCAGCATAGTCGACTATGGCTACACCTTC.

This clone was counted a single time. J is TRBJ1-2 and V is TRBV6-6; D gene unclear. Trimming cost V 6 bases and J 2 bases, with 10 bases left between them. Germline V gives CDR1 MNHNY, CDR2 SVGAGI (reference sequence). The CDR3 covers 13 residues. CDR3: CASRVQNNYGYTF. The DNA for the CDR3 is TGTGCCAGCAGGGTACAGAACAACTATGGCTACACCTTC.

The rearrangement joins TRBV9 to TRBJ2-3; 11 nucleotides line up with TRBD2. CDR1 is SGDLS and CDR2 is YYNGEE in the germline V gene. Losses at the gene ends were 0 bases for V and 5 bases for J; bases not matched to a gene: 5. This CDR3 is built from 16 residues. CDR3 sequence: CASSVVPSGGQDTQYF. The DNA for the CDR3 is TGTGCCAGCAGCGTAGTACCTAGCGGGGGGCAAGATACGCAGTATTTT. Using reference TRBV9 and TRBJ2-3 for the parts outside the CDR3, the full variable domain is DSGVTQTPKHLITATGQRVTLRCSPRSGDLSVYWYQQSLDQGLQFLIQYYNGEERAKGNILERFSAQQFPDLHSELNLSSLELGDSALYFCASSVVPSGGQDTQYFGPGTRLTVL.

The chain combines TRBV4-1 with TRBJ2-7, with 9 nucleotides matching TRBD1. The CDR3 is made up of 15 amino acids. With 3 bases clipped from V and 4 bases from J, the junction kept 7 bases outside the gene matches. Germline V lookup: CDR1 MGHRA, CDR2 YSYEKL. The CDR3 DNA is TGCGCCAGCAGCCAGAGGGGACAGGGACCTTACGAGCAGTACTTC. The encoded protein is CASSQRGQGPYEQYF.

The CDR3 DNA sequence: TGTGCCAGTACCAGGGGGCCCGGGCAGCCCCAGCATTTT. Its translation is CASTRGPGQPQHF. V gene TRBV19 combines with J gene TRBJ1-5, with 8 bases aligning to TRBD1. V lost 7 bases, J lost 7 bases, and 6 bases stayed unmatched. The CDR3 is 13 amino acids. Germline assignment: CDR1 LNHDA and CDR2 SQIVND (reference sequence).

In its sample, this clone was seen a few times. This chain joins TRBV30 and TRBJ1-5, with 8 bases matching TRBD1. The CDR3 has 15 residues. The V segment lost 3 bases and the J segment 4 bases; nucleotides outside the gene matches: 8. Germline V CDR1 and CDR2: GTSNPN, SVGIG (reference sequence). CDR3 in amino acids: CAWSFTTGGNQPQHF. CDR3 nucleotides: TGTGCCTGGAGCTTTACTACAGGGGGTAATCAGCCCCAGCATTTT.

Here the CDR3 reads CASSQGLLATDTQYF. CDR3 DNA: TGTGCCAGCTCCCAGGGACTCCTGGCCACAGATACGCAGTATTTT. This chain joins TRBV7-9 and TRBJ2-3, with D maybe TRBD2 (6 bases). CDR3 length equals 15 residues. Germline CDR1 reads SEHNR; CDR2 reads FQNEAQ (reference sequence). V lost 8 bases to trimming and J lost 2 bases, with 17 bases between them.

This clone was observed once. The genes are TRBV5-1 and TRBJ1-1, with TRBD1 identical over 7 bases. Germline V gene sequence: CDR1 SGHRS, CDR2 YFSETQ. The V segment lost 4 bases and the J segment 0 bases; nucleotides outside the gene matches: 9. There are 16 residues in the CDR3. DNA for the CDR3: TGCGCCAGCAGCCGGGACCCGGGACAGATGAACACTGAAGCTTTCTTT. Protein product: CASSRDPGQMNTEAFF.